These T cell receptor beta chains were read from a single sample in a study of T cell repertoires in cytomegalovirus infection. Their antigen targets remain unknown. MiXCR, applied by TCRdb to the reads, yields one record per CDR3 protein. Of 200,000 or so distinct CDR3 sequences in the sample, 35% to 40% are singletons; the top ten hold around 60%. The sequencing used CD8+ T cells from cultured PBMCs, collected from culture after CMV antigen stimulation. All receptors derive from a human donor in good health (CMV status not recorded). Some clones in this sample may be carry-over from other donors' samples. Each CDR3 is given with its conserved first and last residue. D genes are given only for firm matches. Only part of the rows carry a size: once, few, many, or a class if the clone is expanded.

clone size: -; V gene: TRBV27; J gene: TRBJ2-7; D gene: -; CDR3 protein: CASSLYMEAGPYEQYF; CDR3 DNA: TGTGCCAGCAGTTTATATATGGAGGCTGGGCCCTACGAGCAGTACTTC
clone size: -; V gene: TRBV27; J gene: TRBJ2-7; D gene: -; CDR3 protein: CASSPGPGPSPYEQYF; CDR3 DNA: TGTGCCAGCAGCCCTGGTCCAGGGCCAAGCCCCTACGAGCAGTACTTC
clone size: many; V gene: TRBV7-6; J gene: TRBJ2-7; D gene: TRBD2; CDR3 protein: CASSISSGLEEQYF; CDR3 DNA: TGTGCCAGCAGCATTTCTAGCGGGCTAGAGGAGCAGTACTTC
clone size: -; V gene: TRBV4-1; J gene: TRBJ1-1; D gene: TRBD1; CDR3 protein: CASSQDPGQRNTEAFF; CDR3 DNA: TGCGCCAGCAGCCAAGACCCGGGACAGCGAAACACTGAAGCTTTCTTT
clone size: few; V gene: TRBV19; J gene: TRBJ2-1; D gene: TRBD2; CDR3 protein: CASSIGGVLGLAGGRHNEQFF; CDR3 DNA: TGTGCCAGTAGTATCGGTGGTGTATTGGGACTAGCGGGGGGGCGGCACAATGAGCAGTTCTTC
clone size: -; V gene: TRBV6-1; J gene: TRBJ2-6; D gene: -; CDR3 protein: CASTEGFGANVLTF; CDR3 DNA: TGTGCCAGCACTGAGGGGTTTGGGGCCAACGTCCTGACTTTC
clone size: once; V gene: TRBV28; J gene: TRBJ2-7; D gene: -; CDR3 protein: CASSFSGPQSF; CDR3 DNA: TGTGCCAGCAGTTTCAGCGGGCCCCAGTCCTTC
clone size: few; V gene: TRBV6-5; J gene: TRBJ1-1; D gene: TRBD1; CDR3 protein: CASSRQGYTEAFF; CDR3 DNA: TGTGCCAGCAGTAGACAGGGATATACTGAAGCTTTCTTT
clone size: -; V gene: TRBV5-6; J gene: TRBJ1-1; D gene: TRBD1; CDR3 protein: CASSGSGGEAFF; CDR3 DNA: TGTGCCAGCAGCGGCTCAGGGGGGGAAGCTTTCTTT
clone size: few; V gene: TRBV7-8; J gene: TRBJ1-5; D gene: -; CDR3 protein: CASSLGVRQTLQRPQHF; CDR3 DNA: TGTGCCAGCAGCTTGGGGGTCCGACAGACTCTCCAAAGGCCCCAGCATTTT